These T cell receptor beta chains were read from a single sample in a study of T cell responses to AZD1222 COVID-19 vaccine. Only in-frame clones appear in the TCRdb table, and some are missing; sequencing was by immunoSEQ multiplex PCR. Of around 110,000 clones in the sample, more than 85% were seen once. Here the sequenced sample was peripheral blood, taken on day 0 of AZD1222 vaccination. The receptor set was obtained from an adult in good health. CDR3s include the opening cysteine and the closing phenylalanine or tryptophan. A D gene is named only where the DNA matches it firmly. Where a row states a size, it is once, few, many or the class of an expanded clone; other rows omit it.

CDR3aa: CASSLWDRFESEQFF
CDR3nt: TGTGCCAGCAGCTTGTGGGACAGGTTCGAGAGTGAGCAGTTCTTC
d_gene: TRBD1
len: 15
v_gene: TRBV5-4
j_gene: TRBJ2-1
abundance: -

CDR3aa: CASGGQGTYNEQFF
CDR3nt: TGTGCTAGTGGGGGACAGGGAACCTACAATGAGCAGTTCTTC
d_gene: TRBD1
len: 14
v_gene: TRBV12-5
j_gene: TRBJ2-1
abundance: once

CDR3aa: CASSRGAPDTQYF
CDR3nt: TGTGCCAGCAGCCGGGGAGCGCCCGATACGCAGTATTTT
d_gene: -
len: 13
v_gene: TRBV3-1/TRBV3-2
j_gene: TRBJ2-3
abundance: -

CDR3aa: CASTMAGYTF
CDR3nt: TGTGCCAGCACCATGGCCGGCTACACCTTC
d_gene: -
len: 10
v_gene: TRBV2
j_gene: TRBJ1-2
abundance: -

CDR3aa: CASKPTGLSLDTEAFF
CDR3nt: TGTGCCAGCAAACCCACGGGACTATCTCTTGACACTGAAGCTTTCTTT
d_gene: -
len: 16
v_gene: TRBV27
j_gene: TRBJ1-1
abundance: -

CDR3aa: CASRFNEQFF
CDR3nt: TGTGCAAGTCGCTTCAATGAGCAGTTCTTC
d_gene: -
len: 10
v_gene: TRBV12-2
j_gene: TRBJ2-1
abundance: -

CDR3aa: CASSFSIMDTEAFF
CDR3nt: TGTGCCAGCAGTTTCTCGATCATGGACACTGAAGCTTTCTTT
d_gene: -
len: 14
v_gene: TRBV28
j_gene: TRBJ1-1
abundance: -

CDR3aa: CASSVPAGYEQYF
CDR3nt: TGCGCCAGCAGCGTCCCAGCTGGGTACGAGCAGTACTTC
d_gene: -
len: 13
v_gene: TRBV5-1
j_gene: TRBJ2-7
abundance: -

CDR3aa: CASSPGGLGNEQFF
CDR3nt: TGTGCCAGCAGTCCGGGAGGGTTGGGAAATGAGCAGTTCTTC
d_gene: TRBD2
len: 14
v_gene: TRBV27
j_gene: TRBJ2-1
abundance: -

CDR3aa: CASSPGLAVSGELFF
CDR3nt: TGTGCCAGCAGCCCGGGACTAGCTGTTTCCGGGGAGCTGTTTTTT
d_gene: TRBD2
len: 15
v_gene: TRBV27
j_gene: TRBJ2-2
abundance: -

CDR3aa: CASSDMIRGRFTEAFF
CDR3nt: TGTGCCAGCAGTGATATGATCAGGGGGCGATTCACTGAAGCTTTCTTT
d_gene: TRBD1
len: 16
v_gene: TRBV28
j_gene: TRBJ1-1
abundance: -

CDR3aa: CASSMDDLEFTF
CDR3nt: TGTGCCAGTAGTATGGACGACCTTGAATTCACATTC
d_gene: -
len: 12
v_gene: TRBV19
j_gene: TRBJ2-7
abundance: -

CDR3aa: CASSVGTGGTEAFF
CDR3nt: TGTGCCAGCAGCGTAGGGACAGGGGGCACTGAAGCTTTCTTT
d_gene: TRBD1
len: 14
v_gene: TRBV9
j_gene: TRBJ1-1
abundance: -

CDR3aa: CSVAVGSYEQYF
CDR3nt: TGCAGCGTTGCAGTAGGGAGCTACGAGCAGTACTTC
d_gene: -
len: 12
v_gene: TRBV29-1
j_gene: TRBJ2-7
abundance: -

CDR3aa: CASSIDVFDDGQFF
CDR3nt: TGTGCCAGTAGTATAGATGTGTTCGACGATGGGCAGTTCTTC
d_gene: -
len: 14
v_gene: TRBV19
j_gene: TRBJ2-1
abundance: -

CDR3aa: CASSRGTDTQYF
CDR3nt: TGTGCCAGCAGTAGGGGTACAGATACGCAGTATTTT
d_gene: -
len: 12
v_gene: TRBV6-5
j_gene: TRBJ2-3
abundance: -

CDR3aa: CAISSTPGSLAKNIQYF
CDR3nt: TGTGCCATCAGCTCAACCCCAGGTTCACTAGCCAAAAACATTCAGTACTTC
d_gene: -
len: 17
v_gene: TRBV10-3
j_gene: TRBJ2-4
abundance: -

CDR3aa: CATSRSLFRTVNEKLFF
CDR3nt: TGTGCCACCAGCAGATCGCTCTTCCGGACTGTGAATGAAAAACTGTTTTTT
d_gene: -
len: 17
v_gene: TRBV15
j_gene: TRBJ1-4
abundance: -

CDR3aa: CASSLNKGLYSGNTIYF
CDR3nt: TGTGCCAGCAGCTTGAATAAGGGTCTCTACTCTGGAAACACCATATATTTT
d_gene: -
len: 17
v_gene: TRBV5-6
j_gene: TRBJ1-3
abundance: -

CDR3aa: CASSLWGGNQPQHF
CDR3nt: TGTGCCAGCAGTTTATGGGGGGGGAATCAGCCCCAGCATTTT
d_gene: -
len: 14
v_gene: TRBV28
j_gene: TRBJ1-5
abundance: -

CDR3aa: CASSSWSSYTF
CDR3nt: TGTGCCAGCAGTTCATGGTCGAGCTACACCTTC
d_gene: -
len: 11
v_gene: TRBV27
j_gene: TRBJ1-2
abundance: -

CDR3aa: CSVAKGSETQYF
CDR3nt: TGCAGCGTCGCGAAAGGGTCAGAGACCCAGTACTTC
d_gene: -
len: 12
v_gene: TRBV29-1
j_gene: TRBJ2-5
abundance: -

CDR3aa: CASSPQDRGQSPLHF
CDR3nt: TGTGCCAGCAGTCCCCAGGACAGGGGGCAATCACCCCTCCACTTT
d_gene: TRBD1
len: 15
v_gene: TRBV27
j_gene: TRBJ1-6
abundance: -

CDR3aa: CASSFSGLTSTDTQYF
CDR3nt: TGTGCCAGCAGTTTTTCGGGACTAACGAGCACAGATACGCAGTATTTT
d_gene: TRBD2
len: 16
v_gene: TRBV27
j_gene: TRBJ2-3
abundance: -

CDR3aa: CAGGPWGNQPQHF
CDR3nt: TGTGCCGGGGGACCTTGGGGCAATCAGCCCCAGCATTTT
d_gene: -
len: 13
v_gene: TRBV28
j_gene: TRBJ1-5
abundance: -

CDR3aa: CATSDSVTGRNEQFF
CDR3nt: TGTGCCACCAGTGATTCCGTAACGGGGAGGAATGAGCAGTTCTTC
d_gene: -
len: 15
v_gene: TRBV24-1
j_gene: TRBJ2-1
abundance: -

CDR3aa: CASSLGSGGEQYF
CDR3nt: TGTGCCAGCAGTTTAGGTTCCGGGGGCGAGCAGTACTTC
d_gene: -
len: 13
v_gene: TRBV28
j_gene: TRBJ2-7
abundance: -

CDR3aa: CAWTGRETQYF
CDR3nt: TGTGCCTGGACAGGGCGAGAGACCCAGTACTTC
d_gene: -
len: 11
v_gene: TRBV30
j_gene: TRBJ2-5
abundance: -

CDR3aa: CASSLDGGLGYTF
CDR3nt: TGTGCCAGCAGCTTAGACGGGGGTTTGGGCTACACCTTC
d_gene: -
len: 13
v_gene: TRBV7-9
j_gene: TRBJ1-2
abundance: -

CDR3aa: CATSREAGQGYEQYF
CDR3nt: TGTGCCACCAGCAGAGAGGCGGGACAAGGATACGAGCAGTACTTC
d_gene: -
len: 15
v_gene: TRBV15
j_gene: TRBJ2-7
abundance: -

CDR3aa: CRGDLNNEQFF
CDR3nt: TGCAGAGGGGACTTAAACAATGAGCAGTTCTTC
d_gene: -
len: 11
v_gene: TRBV20-1
j_gene: TRBJ2-1
abundance: -

CDR3aa: CATSWQGSTDTQYF
CDR3nt: TGTGCCACCTCCTGGCAGGGTAGCACAGATACGCAGTATTTT
d_gene: -
len: 14
v_gene: TRBV2
j_gene: TRBJ2-3
abundance: -

CDR3aa: CATSTMGVGDSPLHF
CDR3nt: TGTGCCACCAGCACCATGGGGGTCGGGGATTCACCCCTCCACTTT
d_gene: -
len: 15
v_gene: TRBV15
j_gene: TRBJ1-6
abundance: -

CDR3aa: CSVADGAIPLSEAFF
CDR3nt: TGCAGCGTCGCGGACGGAGCCATTCCTTTGAGTGAAGCTTTCTTT
d_gene: -
len: 15
v_gene: TRBV29-1
j_gene: TRBJ1-1
abundance: -

CDR3aa: CASSLDRGAEAFF
CDR3nt: TGTGCCAGCAGCTTAGACAGGGGCGCTGAAGCTTTCTTT
d_gene: TRBD1
len: 13
v_gene: TRBV7-9
j_gene: TRBJ1-1
abundance: -